Below, 3 T cell receptor beta chains from the same sample are listed, as sequenced in a study of blood T cells in healthy people across ages. With a J-beta primer mix and a sample-barcoded 5' primer, a second PCR ran roughly 6 to 12 cycles. TCRdb processed the 5' RACE reads anew with MiXCR; each CDR3 protein has one entry. This sample has 1.5 million to 2 million distinct CDR3 sequences, with approximately 50% found just once. Sequenced material: blood. Receptors originate from a woman in her thirties or forties in good health.

The DNA of the CDR3 is TGCAGTGCTGATGGACAGGGCCCCCATGACTATGGCTACACCTTC. Residues: CSADGQGPHDYGYTF. V is TRBV20-1 and J is TRBJ1-2, with 8 bases matching TRBD1. This CDR3 comprises 15 residues. V was clipped by 5 bases and J by 3 bases; unmatched bases: 11. Looked up from germline, CDR1 is DFQATT and CDR2 is SNEGSKA (reference sequence).

Turning to this clonotype: This may be a read error: a much more frequent sequence differs by one nucleotide. The conserved phenylalanine or tryptophan is not found at the CDR3 terminus, so this likely reflects a read error. The V gene is TRBV29-1, the J gene TRBJ2-4, with a weak D call TRBD1 (5 bases). The J call may be faulty, since TRBJ2-7 better matches the DNA end. The CDR3 has 11 residues. Germline V gene lookup returns CDR1 SQVTM and CDR2 ANQGSEA. The CDR3 nucleotides are TGCAGCGTGAAGACAGTCTACGAGCAGTACTTA. It is translated as CSVKTVYEQYL.

The chain is built from TRBV29-1 and TRBJ2-5; 12 positions agree with TRBD2. Germline CDR1 SQVTM, CDR2 ANQGSEA. The J segment lost 11 bases and the V segment lost 3 bases, leaving 22 bases of the junction unmatched. The CDR3 has 18 residues. The chain's CDR3 is CSVDGLAGIPNGYNEQYF. Here the CDR3 DNA reads TGCAGCGTTGATGGACTAGCGGGGATCCCCAATGGATACAATGAGCAGTACTTC. The full variable domain, its missing parts supplied by reference TRBV29-1 and TRBJ2-5, is SAVISQKPSRDICQRGTSLTIQCQVDSQVTMMFWYRQQPGQSLTLIATANQGSEATYESGFVIDKFPISRPNLTFSTLTVSNMSPEDSSIYLCSVDGLAGIPNGYNEQYFGPGTRLLVL.